The source of this T cell receptor beta chain is a study of shared clonotypes between healthy human individuals. Overall study: Sampling drew on donors who were a couple of women and a few men aged 18 to 49.

The V and J ends lost 2 bases and 5 bases, in that order; junction bases with no gene match: 5. The CDR3 has 15 amino acids. Germline-derived CDR1 and CDR2 are KGHSH and LQKENI. Overall study findings and caveats: Only blood was sampled, and tissue TCR repertoires likely differ from blood ones.

Original methodology: Filtering differed, since immunoSEQ gave only junction sequences and no quality scores. Assay: immunoSEQ multiplex PCR; the TCRdb copy retains only in-frame clones and omits some. V and J calls and clone size are as listed in that table; D and trimming were resolved from the DNA. This table has around 440,000 clones, approximately 77% appearing once. All donors qualified as healthy HIV-negative adults and had experienced no recent acute infections or vaccinations. Concerning this clone itself: Its antigen remains unknown. With a far larger clone one base away, a read error is the likely cause.

The sample comprised PBMCs. The V gene is TRBV18, the J gene TRBJ2-7, with 11 bases aligning to TRBD2. The source of this sequence is a woman aged 35 to 49 in good health. Some clones in this sample may be carry-over from other donors' samples. CDR3 sequence (DNA): TGTGCCAGCTCACCAGCGGCTAGCGGGGGGAACGAGCAGTACTTC. Amino acid sequence: CASSPAASGGNEQYF. The full variable domain, with the rest looked up from reference TRBV18 and TRBJ2-7, is NAGVMQNPRHLVRRRGQEARLRCSPMKGHSHVYWYRQLPEEGLKFMVYLQKENIIDESGMPKERFSAEFPKEGPSILRIQQVVRGDSAAYFCASSPAASGGNEQYFGPGTRLTVT.